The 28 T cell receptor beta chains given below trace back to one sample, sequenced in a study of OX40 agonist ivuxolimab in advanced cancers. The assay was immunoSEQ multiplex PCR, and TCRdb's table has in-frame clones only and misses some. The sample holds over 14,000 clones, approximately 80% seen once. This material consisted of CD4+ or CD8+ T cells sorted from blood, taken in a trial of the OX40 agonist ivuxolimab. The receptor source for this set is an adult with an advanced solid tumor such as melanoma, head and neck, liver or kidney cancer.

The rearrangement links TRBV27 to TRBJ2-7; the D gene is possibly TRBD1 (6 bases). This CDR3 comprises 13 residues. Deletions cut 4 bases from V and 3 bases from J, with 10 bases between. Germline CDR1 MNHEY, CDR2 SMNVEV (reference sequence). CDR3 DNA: TGTGCCAGCAGTTCCCAGGGGCTCTACGAGCAGTACTTC. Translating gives CASSSQGLYEQYF.

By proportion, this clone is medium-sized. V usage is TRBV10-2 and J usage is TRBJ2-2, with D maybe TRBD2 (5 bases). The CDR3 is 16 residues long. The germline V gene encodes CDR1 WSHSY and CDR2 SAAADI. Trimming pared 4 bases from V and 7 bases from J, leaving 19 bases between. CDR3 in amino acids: CASSVEVPSPSGELFF. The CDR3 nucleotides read TGCGCCAGCAGTGTGGAGGTCCCTAGTCCCAGCGGGGAGCTGTTTTTT.

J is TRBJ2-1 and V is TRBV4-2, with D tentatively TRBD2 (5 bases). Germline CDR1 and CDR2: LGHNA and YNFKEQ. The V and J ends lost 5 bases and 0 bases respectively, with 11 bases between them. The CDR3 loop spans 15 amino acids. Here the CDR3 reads CASSLDTSSYNEQFF. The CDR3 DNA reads TGTGCCAGCAGCTTAGACACTAGCTCCTACAATGAGCAGTTCTTC.

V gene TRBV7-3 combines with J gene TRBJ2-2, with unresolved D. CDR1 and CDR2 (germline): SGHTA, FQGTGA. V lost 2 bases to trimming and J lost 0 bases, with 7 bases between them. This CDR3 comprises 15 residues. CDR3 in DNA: TGTGCCAGCAGCTTACTACTATCGAACACCGGGGAGCTGTTTTTT. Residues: CASSLLLSNTGELFF.

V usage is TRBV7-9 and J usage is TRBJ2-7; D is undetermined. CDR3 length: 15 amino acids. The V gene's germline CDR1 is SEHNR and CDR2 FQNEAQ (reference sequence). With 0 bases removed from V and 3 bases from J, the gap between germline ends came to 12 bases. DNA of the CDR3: TGTGCCAGCAGCTTAGCGGGTTTGCCCCTCTACGAGCAGTACTTC. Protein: CASSLAGLPLYEQYF.

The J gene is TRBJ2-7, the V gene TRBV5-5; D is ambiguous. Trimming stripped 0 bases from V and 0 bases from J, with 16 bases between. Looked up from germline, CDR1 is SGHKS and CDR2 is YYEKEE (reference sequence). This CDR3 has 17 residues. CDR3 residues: CASSLDGLRVSSYEQYF. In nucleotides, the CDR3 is TGTGCCAGCAGCTTGGACGGCCTTCGGGTCAGCTCCTACGAGCAGTACTTC.

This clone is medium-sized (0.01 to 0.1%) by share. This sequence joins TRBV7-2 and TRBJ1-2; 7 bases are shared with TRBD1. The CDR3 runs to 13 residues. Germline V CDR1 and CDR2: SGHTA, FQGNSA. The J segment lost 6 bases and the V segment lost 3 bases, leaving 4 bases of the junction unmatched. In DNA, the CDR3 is TGTGCCAGCAGCTTCTTGGGACAGAATGGCTACACCTTC. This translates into CASSFLGQNGYTF.

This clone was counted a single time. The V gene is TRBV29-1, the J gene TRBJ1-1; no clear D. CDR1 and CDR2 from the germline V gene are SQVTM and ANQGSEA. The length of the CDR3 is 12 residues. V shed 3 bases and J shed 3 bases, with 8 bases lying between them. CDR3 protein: CSVDTGYTEAFF. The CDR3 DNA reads TGCAGCGTTGATACGGGCTACACTGAAGCTTTCTTT.

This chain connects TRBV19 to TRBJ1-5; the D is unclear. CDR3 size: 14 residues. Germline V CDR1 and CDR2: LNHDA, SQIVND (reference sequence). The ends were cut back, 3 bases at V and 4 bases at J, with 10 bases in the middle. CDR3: CASSMGWGNQPQHF. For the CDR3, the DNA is TGTGCCAGTAGTATGGGATGGGGAAATCAGCCCCAGCATTTT.

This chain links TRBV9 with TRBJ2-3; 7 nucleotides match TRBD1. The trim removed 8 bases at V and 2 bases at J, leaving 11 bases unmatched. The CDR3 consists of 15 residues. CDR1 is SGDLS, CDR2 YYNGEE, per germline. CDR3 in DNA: TGTGCCAGTCAACAGGGGCCGGGGATCACAGATACGCAGTATTTT. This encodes CASQQGPGITDTQYF.

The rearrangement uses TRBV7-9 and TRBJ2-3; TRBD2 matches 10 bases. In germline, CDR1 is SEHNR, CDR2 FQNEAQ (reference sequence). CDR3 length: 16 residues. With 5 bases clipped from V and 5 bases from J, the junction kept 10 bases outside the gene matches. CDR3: CASSNRIGTSEDTQYF. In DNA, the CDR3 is TGTGCCAGCAGCAATCGGATAGGGACTAGCGAAGATACGCAGTATTTT.

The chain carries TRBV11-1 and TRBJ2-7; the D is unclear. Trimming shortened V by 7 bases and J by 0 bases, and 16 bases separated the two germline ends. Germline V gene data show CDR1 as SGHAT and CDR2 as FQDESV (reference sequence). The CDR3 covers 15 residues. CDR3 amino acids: CASNYEARSSYEQYF. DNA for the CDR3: TGTGCCAGCAACTATGAGGCGCGGAGCTCCTACGAGCAGTACTTC.

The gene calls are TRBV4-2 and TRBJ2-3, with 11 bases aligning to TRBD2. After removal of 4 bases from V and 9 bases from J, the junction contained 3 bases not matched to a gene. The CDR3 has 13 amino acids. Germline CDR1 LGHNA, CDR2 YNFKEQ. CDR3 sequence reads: CASSPSGRRTQYF. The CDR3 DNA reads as TGTGCCAGCAGCCCTAGCGGGAGGAGGACGCAGTATTTT.

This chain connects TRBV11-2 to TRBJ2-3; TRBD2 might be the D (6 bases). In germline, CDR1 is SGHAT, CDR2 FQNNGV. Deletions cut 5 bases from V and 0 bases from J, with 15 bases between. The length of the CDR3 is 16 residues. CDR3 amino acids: CASSTKVGTSTDTQYF. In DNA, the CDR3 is TGTGCCAGCAGCACCAAGGTTGGGACTAGCACAGATACGCAGTATTTT.

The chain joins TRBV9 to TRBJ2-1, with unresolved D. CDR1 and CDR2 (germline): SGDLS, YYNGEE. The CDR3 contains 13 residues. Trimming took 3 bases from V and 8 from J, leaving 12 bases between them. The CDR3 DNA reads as TGTGCCAGCAGCGCTCTAGGTTTCGATGAGCAGTTCTTC. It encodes CASSALGFDEQFF.

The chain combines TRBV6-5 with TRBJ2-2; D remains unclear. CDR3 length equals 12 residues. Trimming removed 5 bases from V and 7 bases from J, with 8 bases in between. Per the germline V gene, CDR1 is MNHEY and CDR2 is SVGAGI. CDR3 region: CASSQLVGELFF. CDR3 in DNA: TGTGCCAGCAGTCAACTGGTCGGGGAGCTGTTTTTT.

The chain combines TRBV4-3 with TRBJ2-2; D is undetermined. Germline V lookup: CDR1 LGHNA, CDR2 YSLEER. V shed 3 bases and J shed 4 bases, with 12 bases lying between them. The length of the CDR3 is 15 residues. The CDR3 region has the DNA TGCGCCAGCAGCCATTCCGAGCTTCCCACCGGGGAGCTGTTTTTT. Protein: CASSHSELPTGELFF.

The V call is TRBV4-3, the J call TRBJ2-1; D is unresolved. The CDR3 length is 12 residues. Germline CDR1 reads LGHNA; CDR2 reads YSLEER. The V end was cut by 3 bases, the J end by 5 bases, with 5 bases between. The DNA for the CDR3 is TGCGCCAGCAGCCATCAGGACAATGAGCAGTTCTTC. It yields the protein CASSHQDNEQFF.

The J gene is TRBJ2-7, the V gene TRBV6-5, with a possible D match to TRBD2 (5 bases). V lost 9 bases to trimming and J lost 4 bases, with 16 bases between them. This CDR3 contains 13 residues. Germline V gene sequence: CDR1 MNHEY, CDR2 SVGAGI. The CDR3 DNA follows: TGTGCCAGTAGTATGGGAGTTCGGTACGAGCAGTACTTC. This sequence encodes CASSMGVRYEQYF.

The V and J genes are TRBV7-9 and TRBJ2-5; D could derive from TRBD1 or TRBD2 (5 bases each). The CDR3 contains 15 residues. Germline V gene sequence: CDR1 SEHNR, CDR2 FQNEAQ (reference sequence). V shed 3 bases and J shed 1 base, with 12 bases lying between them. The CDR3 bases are TGTGCCAGCAGCTTCAGGACCGGGACCCAAGAGACCCAGTACTTC. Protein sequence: CASSFRTGTQETQYF.

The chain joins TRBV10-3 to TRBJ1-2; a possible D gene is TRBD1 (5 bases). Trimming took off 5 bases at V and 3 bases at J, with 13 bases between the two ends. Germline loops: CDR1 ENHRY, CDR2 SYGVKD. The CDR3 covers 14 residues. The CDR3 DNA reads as TGTGCCATCAGTCTACAGGCCTCTTACTATGGCTACACCTTC. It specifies CAISLQASYYGYTF.

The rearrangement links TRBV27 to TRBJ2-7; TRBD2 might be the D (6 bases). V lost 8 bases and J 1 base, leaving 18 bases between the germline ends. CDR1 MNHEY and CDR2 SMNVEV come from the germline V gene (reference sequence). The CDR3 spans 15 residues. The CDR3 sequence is CASRTGLAPSYEQYF. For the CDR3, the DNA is TGTGCCAGCCGGACCGGGCTAGCGCCTTCCTACGAGCAGTACTTC.

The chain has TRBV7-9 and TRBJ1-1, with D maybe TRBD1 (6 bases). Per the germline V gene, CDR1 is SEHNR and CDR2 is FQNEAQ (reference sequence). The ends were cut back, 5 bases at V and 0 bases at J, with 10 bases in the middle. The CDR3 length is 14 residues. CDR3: CASSRGTMNTEAFF. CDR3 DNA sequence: TGTGCCAGCAGCCGTGGGACAATGAACACTGAAGCTTTCTTT.

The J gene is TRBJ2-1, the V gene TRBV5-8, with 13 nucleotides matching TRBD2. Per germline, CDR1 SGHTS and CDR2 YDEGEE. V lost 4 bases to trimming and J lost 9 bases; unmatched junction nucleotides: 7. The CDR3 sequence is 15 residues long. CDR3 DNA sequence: TGTGCCAGCAGCCTTGGACTAGCGGGAGTTCCTGAGCAGTTCTTC. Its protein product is CASSLGLAGVPEQFF. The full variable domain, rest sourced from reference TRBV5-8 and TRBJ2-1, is EAGVTQSPTHLIKTRGQQATLRCSPISGHTSVYWYQQALGLGLQFLLWYDEGEERNRGNFPPRFSGRQFPNYSSELNVNALELEDSALYLCASSLGLAGVPEQFFGPGTRLTVL.

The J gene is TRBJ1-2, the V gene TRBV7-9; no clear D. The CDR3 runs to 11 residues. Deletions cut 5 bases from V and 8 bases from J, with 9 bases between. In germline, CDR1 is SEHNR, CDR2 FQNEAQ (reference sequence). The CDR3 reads CASSDRRGYTF. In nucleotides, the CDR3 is TGTGCCAGCAGCGACCGTCGGGGCTACACCTTC.

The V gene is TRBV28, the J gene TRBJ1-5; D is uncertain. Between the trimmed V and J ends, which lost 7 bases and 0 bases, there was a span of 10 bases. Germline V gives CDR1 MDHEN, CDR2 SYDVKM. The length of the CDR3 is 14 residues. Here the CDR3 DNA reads TGTGCCAGCATGACGCGGTATAGCAATCAGCCCCAGCATTTT. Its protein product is CASMTRYSNQPQHF.

The CDR3 region is CASSQAGATEQYF. CDR3 nucleotide sequence: TGTGCCAGCAGCCAAGCGGGGGCCACCGAGCAGTACTTC. The chain joins TRBV4-2 to TRBJ2-7; D may be TRBD1 or TRBD2 (6 bases each). CDR1 and CDR2 (germline): LGHNA, YNFKEQ. The CDR3 loop spans 13 amino acids. With 1 base removed from V and 6 bases from J, the gap between germline ends came to 10 bases.

The CDR3 nucleotides read TGTGCCAGCAGCTTAAGCGGGGAGTACGAGCAGTACTTC. Translated: CASSLSGEYEQYF. The chain uses TRBV7-9 and TRBJ2-7; 7 nucleotides align to TRBD2. J was trimmed by 4 bases and V by 2 bases; bases with no gene match: 2. Germline CDR1 reads SEHNR; CDR2 reads FQNEAQ (reference sequence). The CDR3 consists of 13 residues.